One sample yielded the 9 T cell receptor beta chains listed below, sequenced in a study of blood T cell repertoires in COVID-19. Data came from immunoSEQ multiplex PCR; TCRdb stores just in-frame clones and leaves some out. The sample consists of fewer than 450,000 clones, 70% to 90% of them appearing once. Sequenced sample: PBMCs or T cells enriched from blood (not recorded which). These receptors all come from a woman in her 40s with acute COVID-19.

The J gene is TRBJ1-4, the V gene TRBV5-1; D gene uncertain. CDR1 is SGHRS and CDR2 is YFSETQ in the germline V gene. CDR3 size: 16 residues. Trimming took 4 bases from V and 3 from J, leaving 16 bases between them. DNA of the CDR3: TGCGCCAGCAGCATCGCAGAGGGCTCGGCTAATGAAAAACTGTTTTTT. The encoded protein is CASSIAEGSANEKLFF.

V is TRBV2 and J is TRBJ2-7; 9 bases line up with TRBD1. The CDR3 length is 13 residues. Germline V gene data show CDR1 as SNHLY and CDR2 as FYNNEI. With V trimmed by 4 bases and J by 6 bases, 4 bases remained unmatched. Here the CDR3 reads CASSGDREAEQYF. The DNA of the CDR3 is TGTGCCAGCAGTGGGGACAGGGAGGCCGAGCAGTACTTC.

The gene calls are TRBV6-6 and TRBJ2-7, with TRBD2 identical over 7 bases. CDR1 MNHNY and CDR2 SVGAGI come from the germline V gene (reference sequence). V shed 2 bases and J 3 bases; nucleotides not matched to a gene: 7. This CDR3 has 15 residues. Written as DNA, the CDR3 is TGTGCCAGCAGTTACAGCCCGGGGGGATTCTACGAGCAGTACTTC. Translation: CASSYSPGGFYEQYF.

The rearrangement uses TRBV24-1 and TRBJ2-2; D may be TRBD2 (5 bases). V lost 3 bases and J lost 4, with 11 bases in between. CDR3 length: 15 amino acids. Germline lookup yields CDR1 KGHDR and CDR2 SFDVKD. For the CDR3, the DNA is TGTGCCACCAGTGATCCCGCTAGCTTCACCGGGGAGCTGTTTTTT. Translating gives CATSDPASFTGELFF.

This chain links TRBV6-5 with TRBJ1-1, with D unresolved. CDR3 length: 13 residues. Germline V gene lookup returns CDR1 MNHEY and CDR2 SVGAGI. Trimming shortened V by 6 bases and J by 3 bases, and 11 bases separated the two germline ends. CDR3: CASSRGRDTEAFF. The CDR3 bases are TGTGCCAGCAGCCGGGGTCGGGACACTGAAGCTTTCTTT.

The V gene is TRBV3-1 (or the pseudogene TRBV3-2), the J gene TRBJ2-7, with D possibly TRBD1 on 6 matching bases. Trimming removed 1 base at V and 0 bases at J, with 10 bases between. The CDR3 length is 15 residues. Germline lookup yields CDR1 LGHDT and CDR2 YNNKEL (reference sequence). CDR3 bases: TGTGCCAGCAGCCAAGGACAGGTAAGCTCCTACGAGCAGTACTTC. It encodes CASSQGQVSSYEQYF.

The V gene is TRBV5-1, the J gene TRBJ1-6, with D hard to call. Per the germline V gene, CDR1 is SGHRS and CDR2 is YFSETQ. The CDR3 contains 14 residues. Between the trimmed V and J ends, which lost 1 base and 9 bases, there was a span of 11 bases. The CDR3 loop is CASSLSQKSSPLHF. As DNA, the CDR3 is TGCGCCAGCAGCTTGTCACAGAAATCTTCACCCCTCCACTTT.

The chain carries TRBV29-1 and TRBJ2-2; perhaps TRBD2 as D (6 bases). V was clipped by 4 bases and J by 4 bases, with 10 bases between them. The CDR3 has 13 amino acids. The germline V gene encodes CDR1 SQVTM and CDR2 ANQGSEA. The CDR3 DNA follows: TGCAGCGTTGTCAAGGGAGGCACCGGGGAGCTGTTTTTT. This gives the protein CSVVKGGTGELFF.

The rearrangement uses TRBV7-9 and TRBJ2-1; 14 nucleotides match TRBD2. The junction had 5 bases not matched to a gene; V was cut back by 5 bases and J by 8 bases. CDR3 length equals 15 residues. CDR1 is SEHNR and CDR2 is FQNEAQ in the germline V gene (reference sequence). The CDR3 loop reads CASSLTSGGAHEQFF. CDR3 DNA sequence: TGTGCCAGCAGCCTGACTAGCGGGGGGGCCCATGAGCAGTTCTTC.